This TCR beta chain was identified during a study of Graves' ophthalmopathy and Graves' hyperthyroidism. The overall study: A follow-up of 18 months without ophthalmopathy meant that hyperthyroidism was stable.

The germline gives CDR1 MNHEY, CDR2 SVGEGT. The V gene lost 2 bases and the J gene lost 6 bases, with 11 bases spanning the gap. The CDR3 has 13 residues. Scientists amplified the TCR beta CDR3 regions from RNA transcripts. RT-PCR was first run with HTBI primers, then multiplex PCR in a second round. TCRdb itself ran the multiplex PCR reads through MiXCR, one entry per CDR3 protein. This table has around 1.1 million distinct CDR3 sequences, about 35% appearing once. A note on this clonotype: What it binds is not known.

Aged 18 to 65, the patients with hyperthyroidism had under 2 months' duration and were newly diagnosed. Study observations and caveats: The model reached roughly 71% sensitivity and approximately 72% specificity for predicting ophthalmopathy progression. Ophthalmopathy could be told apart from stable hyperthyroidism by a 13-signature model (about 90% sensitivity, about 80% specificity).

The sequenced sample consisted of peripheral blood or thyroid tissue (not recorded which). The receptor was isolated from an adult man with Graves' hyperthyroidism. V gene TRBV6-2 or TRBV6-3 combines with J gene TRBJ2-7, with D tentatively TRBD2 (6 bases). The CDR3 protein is CASSYARGGEQYF. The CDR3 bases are TGTGCCAGCAGTTACGCGCGGGGAGGCGAGCAGTACTTC.